One sample yielded the 15 T cell receptor beta chains listed below, sequenced in a study of blood T cell repertoires in COVID-19 (dated by TCRdb to the early 2020s). Libraries were prepared through the immunoSEQ multiplex PCR assay. The table was pulled from immuneACCESS by TCRdb, which kept in-frame rearrangements only. Such tables lose some clones; where checked, under half of the loss comes from unresolved V genes, and the rest has no known cause. The sample data list approximately 26,000 clones, and around 90% of these were observed just once. Around 1.7% of the sample rests with the top ten. The sequencing sample was made of peripheral blood. The receptors originated from a woman in her sixties with active COVID-19.

The sample holds a few counts of this clone. This rearrangement joins TRBV10-3 to TRBJ2-3, with D hard to call. V was cut by 5 bases and J by 6 bases, with 12 bases left in between. Germline CDR1 and CDR2: ENHRY and SYGVKD. The CDR3 loop spans 13 amino acids. CDR3 region: CAISQLRVDTQYF. The CDR3 nucleotides are TGTGCCATCAGTCAACTTCGGGTTGATACGCAGTATTTT.

J is TRBJ2-7 and V is TRBV29-1; the D gene is possibly TRBD1 (6 bases). CDR3 length: 13 residues. Trimming removed 6 bases at V and 4 bases at J, with 16 bases between. Germline lookup yields CDR1 SQVTM and CDR2 ANQGSEA. The CDR3 here is CSVQTGLGYEQYF. The CDR3 nucleotides read TGCAGCGTCCAGACAGGATTGGGATACGAGCAGTACTTC.

The V gene is TRBV4-1, the J gene TRBJ2-3; D might be TRBD1 (6 bases). Trimming took off 3 bases at V and 4 bases at J, with 11 bases between the two ends. CDR1 MGHRA and CDR2 YSYEKL come from the germline V gene. The length of the CDR3 is 14 residues. The CDR3 DNA reads as TGCGCCAGCAGCCAGCTTCAGGGGTCAGATACGCAGTATTTT. As protein: CASSQLQGSDTQYF.

The V gene is TRBV11-2, the J gene TRBJ2-7, with a tentative D call TRBD1 (6 bases). The CDR3 length is 16 residues. Trimming removed 4 bases from V and 4 bases from J, with 20 bases in between. Germline loops: CDR1 SGHAT, CDR2 FQNNGV. This CDR3 reads CASSWTFGGPFYEQYF. DNA of the CDR3: TGTGCCAGCAGCTGGACCTTTGGGGGCCCTTTTTACGAGCAGTACTTC.

The genes are TRBV2 and TRBJ1-4; D is unresolved. The ends were cut back, 3 bases at V and 3 bases at J, with 8 bases in the middle. The CDR3 has 14 amino acids. The germline V gene encodes CDR1 SNHLY and CDR2 FYNNEI. The CDR3 nucleotides read TGTGCCAGCAGTGACGGGCGGGCTAATGAAAAACTGTTTTTT. Translating it yields CASSDGRANEKLFF.

The chain has TRBV11-2 and TRBJ2-3, with a weak D call TRBD1 (6 bases). Between the trimmed V and J ends, which lost 4 bases and 8 bases, there was a span of 13 bases. Germline-derived CDR1 and CDR2 are SGHAT and FQNNGV. The CDR3 extends over 13 amino acids. This CDR3 reads CASSSTGRGTQYF. CDR3 DNA: TGTGCCAGCAGCTCAACAGGGCGAGGTACGCAGTATTTT.

The rearrangement uses TRBV2 and TRBJ2-2; 11 bases match TRBD1. Losses at the gene ends were 5 bases for V and 6 bases for J; bases not matched to a gene: 5. This CDR3 spans 15 amino acids. CDR1 is SNHLY and CDR2 is FYNNEI in the germline V gene. CDR3 in DNA: TGTGCCAGCAGTCCCAGGACAGGGGGCCCCGGGGAGCTGTTTTTT. This codes for CASSPRTGGPGELFF. The variable domain in full, with the rest retrieved from reference TRBV2 and TRBJ2-2, is EPEVTQTPSHQVTQMGQEVILRCVPISNHLYFYWYRQILGQKVEFLVSFYNNEISEKSEIFDDQFSVERPDGSNFTLKIRSTKLEDSAMYFCASSPRTGGPGELFFGEGSRLTVL.

This clone was detected once. This chain joins TRBV5-1 and TRBJ2-2, with TRBD2 identical over 11 bases. Per germline, CDR1 SGHRS and CDR2 YFSETQ. The J segment lost 6 bases and the V segment lost 0 bases, leaving 4 bases of the junction unmatched. The CDR3 runs 16 residues. CDR3 amino acids: CASSLGLAGGSGELFF. In DNA form, the CDR3 reads TGCGCCAGCAGCTTGGGGCTAGCGGGAGGATCCGGGGAGCTGTTTTTT. Full variable domain (rest looked up from reference TRBV5-1 and TRBJ2-2): KAGVTQTPRYLIKTRGQQVTLSCSPISGHRSVSWYQQTPGQGLQFLFEYFSETQRNKGNFPGRFSGRQFSNSRSEMNVSTLELGDSALYLCASSLGLAGGSGELFFGEGSRLTVL.

The CDR3 sequence is CASSLVGTSGRETQYF. The CDR3 DNA sequence: TGTGCCAGCAGCTTAGTTGGGACTAGCGGGAGAGAGACCCAGTACTTC. V and J are TRBV7-2 and TRBJ2-5; 14 nucleotides agree with TRBD2. Per germline, CDR1 SGHTA and CDR2 FQGNSA. V lost 1 base and J lost 4; bases outside the gene matches: 2. This CDR3 spans 16 amino acids.

The chain recombines TRBV4-1 with TRBJ2-1; 9 nucleotides agree with TRBD2. There are 15 residues in the CDR3. Germline CDR1 and CDR2: MGHRA and YSYEKL. V dropped 1 base and J dropped 6; count of bases not matched to a gene: 4. The CDR3 DNA reads TGCGCCAGCAGCCAAGTTCAAGCGGGAGGCAATGAGCAGTTCTTC. This translates into CASSQVQAGGNEQFF.

Only one count was recorded for this clone. The chain combines TRBV28 with TRBJ1-5; TRBD1 matches at 7 bases. The CDR3 sequence is 17 residues long. Looked up from germline, CDR1 is MDHEN and CDR2 is SYDVKM. V trimming: 6 bases; J trimming: 2 bases; junction bases outside the gene matches: 13. This CDR3 reads CASRNRPGQWGNQPQHF. DNA for the CDR3: TGTGCCAGCAGAAACCGCCCGGGACAGTGGGGCAATCAGCCCCAGCATTTT. The full variable domain, completed using reference TRBV28 and TRBJ1-5, is DVKVTQSSRYLVKRTGEKVFLECVQDMDHENMFWYRQDPGLGLRLIYFSYDVKMKEKGDIPEGYSVSREKKERFSLILESASTNQTSMYLCASRNRPGQWGNQPQHFGDGTRLSIL.

This chain connects TRBV10-1 to TRBJ1-5, with 7 bases aligning to TRBD1. CDR1 is WNHNN and CDR2 is SYGVQD in the germline V gene (reference sequence). V lost 9 bases and J lost 5; bases outside the gene matches: 10. The CDR3 covers 14 residues. The CDR3, as DNA: TGCGCCAGGAGACAGGGTTTACGGCATCAGCCCCAGCATTTT. This gives the protein CARRQGLRHQPQHF.

The chain uses TRBV6-5 and TRBJ2-7; no firm D call. V lost 3 bases and J lost 2, with 8 bases in between. This CDR3 has 13 amino acids. Germline CDR1 is MNHEY and CDR2 is SVGAGI. CDR3 nucleotides: TGTGCCAGCAGTTATGCGGAGACCTACGAGCAGTACTTC. It yields the protein CASSYAETYEQYF.

The V call is TRBV16, the J call TRBJ2-7; D is uncertain. Germline CDR1 reads KGHSY; CDR2 reads FQNENV. This CDR3 region has 12 residues. Trimming shortened V by 4 bases and J by 6 bases, and 10 bases separated the two germline ends. The CDR3 DNA follows: TGTGCCAGCAGCCCCGGGTTTTCCGAGCAGTACTTC. This encodes CASSPGFSEQYF.

The genes are TRBV5-1 and TRBJ1-1; D not resolved. This CDR3 is built from 14 residues. CDR1 and CDR2 from the germline V gene are SGHRS and YFSETQ. Trimming pared 0 bases from V and 3 bases from J, leaving 9 bases between. The CDR3 is CASSLGGVDTEAFF. The CDR3 region has the DNA TGCGCCAGCAGCTTGGGCGGGGTTGACACTGAAGCTTTCTTT.